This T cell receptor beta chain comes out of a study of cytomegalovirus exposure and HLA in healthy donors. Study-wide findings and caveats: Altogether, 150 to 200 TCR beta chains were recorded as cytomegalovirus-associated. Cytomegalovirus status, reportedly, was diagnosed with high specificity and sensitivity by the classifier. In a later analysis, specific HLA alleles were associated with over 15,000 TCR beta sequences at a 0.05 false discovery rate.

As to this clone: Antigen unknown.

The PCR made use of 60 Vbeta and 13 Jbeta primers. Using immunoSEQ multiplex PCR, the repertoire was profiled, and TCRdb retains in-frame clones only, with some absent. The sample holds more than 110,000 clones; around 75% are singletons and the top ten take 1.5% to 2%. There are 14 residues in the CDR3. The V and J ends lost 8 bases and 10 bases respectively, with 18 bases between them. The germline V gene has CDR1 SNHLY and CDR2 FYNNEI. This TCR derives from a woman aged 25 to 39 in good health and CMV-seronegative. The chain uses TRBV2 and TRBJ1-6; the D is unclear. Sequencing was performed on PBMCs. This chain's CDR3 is CASGRPDFGSPLHF. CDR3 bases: TGTGCCAGCGGCCGACCGGATTTCGGGTCACCCCTCCACTTT.